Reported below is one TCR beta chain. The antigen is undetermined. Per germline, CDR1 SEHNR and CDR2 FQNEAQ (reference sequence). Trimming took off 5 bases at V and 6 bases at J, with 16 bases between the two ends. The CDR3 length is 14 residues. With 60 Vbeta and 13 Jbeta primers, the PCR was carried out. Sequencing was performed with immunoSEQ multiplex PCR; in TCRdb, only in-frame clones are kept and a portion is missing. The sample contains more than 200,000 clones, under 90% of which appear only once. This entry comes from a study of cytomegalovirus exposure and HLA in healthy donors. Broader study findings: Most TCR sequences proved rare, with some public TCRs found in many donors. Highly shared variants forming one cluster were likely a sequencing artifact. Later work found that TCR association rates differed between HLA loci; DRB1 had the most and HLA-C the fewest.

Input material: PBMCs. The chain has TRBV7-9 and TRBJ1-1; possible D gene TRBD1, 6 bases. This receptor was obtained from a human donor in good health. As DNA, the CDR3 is TGTGCCAGCAGCCCGATCGCGACAGGTTCTGAAGCTTTCTTT. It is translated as CASSPIATGSEAFF.